Sequencing of this TCR beta chain was carried out in a study of blood T cells in healthy people across ages. This clonotype was detected ten times or more. Then a second PCR, running about 7 to 11 cycles, was carried out with a sample-barcoded 5' primer and a J-beta primer mix. TCRdb re-called the 5' RACE reads through MiXCR, storing one row per CDR3 protein. Seen here are hundreds of thousands of distinct CDR3 sequences, approximately 30% observed once, and the top ten hold about 15%. Trimming took 5 bases from V and 1 from J; bases not matched to a gene: 3. The CDR3 runs to 14 residues. CDR1 is SGHTA and CDR2 is FQGNSA in the germline V gene.

Sequenced material: blood. The rearrangement links TRBV7-2 to TRBJ1-1; 8 bases align to TRBD1. This TCR came from an elderly woman in good health. This CDR3 is CASSIGQGNTEAFF. The CDR3 coding sequence is TGTGCCAGCAGCATTGGACAGGGGAACACTGAAGCTTTCTTT.